This is a list of T cell receptor beta chains from one sample in a study of blood T cell repertoires in COVID-19. Libraries were prepared by immunoSEQ multiplex PCR; TCRdb keeps only in-frame clonotypes and omits some of them. The sample records 150,000 to 200,000 clones, about 81% being singletons. Sequenced material: peripheral blood. These receptors were obtained from a woman over 75 with COVID-19, enrolled during active disease. The CDR3 runs from the conserved cysteine through the conserved F or W. The D gene is left open where the match is weak. Size is omitted from some rows. Given values are once, few, many or a class for expanded clones.

clone_size	d_call	v_call	j_call	cdr3_aa	cdr3_nt
-	TRBD1	TRBV18	TRBJ1-3	CASSPLQGAGNTIYF	TGTGCCAGCTCACCATTACAGGGGGCCGGAAACACCATATATTTT
-	-	TRBV5-1	TRBJ1-2	CASSREAVNNYGYTF	TGCGCCAGCAGCCGAGAGGCGGTCAACAACTATGGCTACACCTTC
few	-	TRBV19	TRBJ2-1	CASSTGGSSYNEQFF	TGTGCCAGTAGTACAGGGGGGAGCTCCTACAATGAGCAGTTCTTC
-	-	TRBV14	TRBJ1-1	CASSDLRGAIPGTEAFF	TGTGCCAGCAGCGACCTACGGGGGGCGATCCCGGGCACTGAAGCTTTCTTT
-	TRBD2	TRBV28	TRBJ2-2	CASSNRGRRLAGGSNTGELFF	TGTGCCAGCAGTAACAGGGGGCGCAGACTAGCGGGGGGATCGAACACCGGGGAGCTGTTTTTT
-	-	TRBV7-8	TRBJ2-6	CASSKISGANVLTF	TGTGCCAGCTCTAAGATCTCTGGGGCCAACGTCCTGACTTTC
-	TRBD1	TRBV6-5	TRBJ2-3	CASSLTGSADTQYF	TGTGCCAGCAGTCTGACAGGGAGCGCAGATACGCAGTATTTT
-	TRBD1	TRBV19	TRBJ1-1	CASSPGTGMNTEAFF	TGTGCCAGTAGTCCGGGGACAGGGATGAACACTGAAGCTTTCTTT
-	TRBD2	TRBV5-1	TRBJ2-7	CASSYGTSGDEQYF	TGCGCCAGCAGCTACGGGACTAGCGGGGACGAGCAGTACTTC
-	-	TRBV5-5	TRBJ2-7	CASSFLARLYEQYF	TGTGCCAGCAGCTTTTTGGCCCGATTGTACGAGCAGTACTTC
-	TRBD2	TRBV19	TRBJ2-1	CASSILAGGLNEQFF	TGTGCCAGTAGTATTCTAGCGGGAGGGCTCAATGAGCAGTTCTTC
-	TRBD2	TRBV15	TRBJ2-7	CATSRDTTSGRAGQYF	TGTGCCACCAGCAGAGATACGACTAGCGGGAGGGCCGGGCAGTACTTC
-	-	TRBV7-8	TRBJ1-5	CASSLAGGAAQPQHF	TGTGCCAGCAGCTTAGCGGGGGGGGCAGCTCAGCCCCAGCATTTT
-	-	TRBV27	TRBJ2-5	CASSLIGTIQETQYF	TGTGCCAGCAGCCTAATCGGGACAATTCAAGAGACCCAGTACTTC
-	TRBD2	TRBV6-2/TRBV6-3	TRBJ2-5	CASSPTSGQETQYF	TGTGCCAGCAGCCCGACTAGCGGACAAGAGACCCAGTACTTC
-	TRBD2	TRBV10-3	TRBJ2-5	CAISESPAGGEETQYF	TGTGCCATCAGTGAGTCTCCCGCGGGGGGCGAAGAGACCCAGTACTTC
-	-	TRBV5-1	TRBJ2-7	CASSLAGHPYEQYF	TGCGCCAGCAGCTTGGCGGGACATCCCTACGAGCAGTACTTC
-	TRBD1	TRBV29-1	TRBJ2-7	CSGRDRDYEQYF	TGCAGCGGCCGGGACAGGGACTACGAGCAGTACTTC
-	TRBD1	TRBV11-1	TRBJ1-1	CASSQRQGENTEAFF	TGTGCCAGCAGCCAAAGACAGGGGGAGAACACTGAAGCTTTCTTT
-	-	TRBV6-2/TRBV6-3	TRBJ2-3	CASSSTTDTQYF	TGTGCCAGCAGTTCTACCACAGATACGCAGTATTTT
-	TRBD1	TRBV29-1	TRBJ2-7	CSVSTGGVYEQYF	TGCAGCGTTTCTACAGGGGGTGTCTACGAGCAGTACTTC
few	-	TRBV5-1	TRBJ2-5	CACRRVGDIFRTLQETQYF	TGCGCCTGCAGAAGGGTGGGGGACATTTTCCGTACACTGCAAGAGACCCAGTACTTC
-	TRBD2	TRBV3-1/TRBV3-2	TRBJ2-7	CASSQDLAGEPEQYF	TGTGCCAGCAGCCAAGATTTGGCGGGAGAGCCAGAGCAGTACTTC
-	TRBD1	TRBV5-6	TRBJ1-1	CASRGTGNTEAFF	TGTGCCAGCAGGGGGACAGGGAATACTGAAGCTTTCTTT
-	-	TRBV19	TRBJ1-1	CASSIWVGTEAFF	TGTGCCAGTAGTATATGGGTAGGGACAGAAGCTTTCTTT